This TCR beta chain originates from a study of blood T cell repertoires in COVID-19 (dated by TCRdb to the early 2020s). Study-wide context: Samples from collaborators originated in the United States, Italy and Spain and spanned both the acute and convalescent phases of COVID-19. The material from the prospective study consisted of cDNA or gDNA derived from T cells, B-cell-depleted T cells, or PBMCs. The dataset comprised deeply sampled blood TCRbeta repertoires from subjects exposed to, actively infected with, or recovered from COVID-19. A freely available public database, intended as a resource for researchers studying the immune response to SARS-CoV-2, is where the repertoires were released. Samples came from the ongoing ImmuneRACE study (first 160 participants) plus 1,254 subjects from 6 global collaborators. Sample metadata almost always included a de-identified subject ID, COVID-19 status, age in years and sex. Where available, HLA class I and class II types were taken from metadata supplied by the sample provider and were not determined by assay-based typing.

The immunoSEQ Assay, a bias-controlled multiplex PCR, was used to amplify TCRbeta CDR3 regions from genomic DNA. Per the original workflow: Nucleated cell counts per sample were estimated from amplification of reference gene primers within the assay. To quantify the absolute abundance of each unique TCRbeta CDR3 rearrangement, sequence reads were collapsed and filtered. For each sample, productive Simpson clonality was calculated as the square root of Simpson's diversity index across productive rearrangements. Imported from immuneACCESS, the table was reduced by TCRdb to in-frame sequences with V and J called. These copies leave out some clones; in studies compared against another copy, an unresolved V gene accounts for under half, and the cause of the remainder is not known. V, J and clone size are those of that table, while D and trimming were read from the DNA. Here the sample has about 200,000 clones; approximately 86% occur a single time. 3.5% to 4.5% of the sample belongs to the ten largest clones.

The germline V gene gives CDR1 as KGHSH and CDR2 as LQKENI. From cysteine to phenylalanine, the CDR3 is 15 amino acids long. Just the 45-base CDR3 DNA is kept, in frame starting at base 1. Here V drops 0 bases and J drops 5 bases, and the junction holds 6 bases not matched to any gene. In the prospective study, participants were about 18 to 100 years old, resided in under 30 geographic areas of the United States, and were enrolled through a virtual design. Cohort assignment in the prospective study relied on participant-reported clinical history from a screening survey and a study questionnaire. Mobile phlebotomists in the prospective study collected whole blood, serum and a nasopharyngeal or oropharyngeal swab from every participant. Additional blood draws and questionnaires over a 2-month period could optionally be provided by prospective study participants. Blood samples from the prospective study were shipped frozen or at room temperature prior to DNA extraction.

Results the study describes overall, beyond this receptor: How much clinical and demographic metadata was included differed by source and by participant, and the metadata was provided uncurated.

As concerns this clone: Its cognate antigen has yet to be identified. Base qualities are not recorded, but no much larger clone differs from it by a single base.

Recombination linked TRBV18 to TRBJ1-1, and 7 junction bases match TRBD1. Sequences were obtained from PBMCs or T cells enriched from blood (not recorded which). The sequence was obtained from a woman aged 40-49 years with acute COVID-19. The base sequence is TGTGCCAGCTCACCACCGCAGGGGGTGAGGACTGAAGCTTTCTTT. It is translated as CASSPPQGVRTEAFF. The CDR3 plus the reference TRBV18 and TRBJ1-1 genes for the other parts give the full variable domain: NAGVMQNPRHLVRRRGQEARLRCSPMKGHSHVYWYRQLPEEGLKFMVYLQKENIIDESGMPKERFSAEFPKEGPSILRIQQVVRGDSAAYFCASSPPQGVRTEAFFGQGTRLTVV.